This T cell receptor (beta chain) was recorded in a study of blood T cell repertoires in COVID-19. Study background: Samples of COVID-19 (acute and convalescent) were obtained from the United States, Italy and Spain. PBMCs, B-cell-depleted T cells, or T cells provided the cDNA or gDNA that made up the material.

The CDR3 runs 12 residues. The germline gives CDR1 SGHNT, CDR2 YENEEA. V was clipped by 0 bases and J by 9 bases, with 8 bases between them. Under the authors' procedure: From reference gene primer amplification, estimates of nucleated cell counts were derived. Profiling relied on immunoSEQ multiplex PCR, and the TCRdb table lists in-frame clones only, not all of them. V and J calls and clone size are copied from that table; D and trimming were computed from the DNA. The table shows 250,000 or so clones, with about 87% occurring only once. Enrollment of patients from Seattle took place during active infection, with longitudinal follow-up.

V and J are TRBV11-3 and TRBJ1-2, with no clear D. The sequence was collected from a woman aged 30 to 39 with COVID-19, enrolled during active disease. What was sequenced was peripheral blood. CDR3 DNA: TGTGCCAGCAGCTTAGACAGGTCCCGCTACACCTTC. It translates to CASSLDRSRYTF.